A selection of T cell receptor beta chains follows, all from one sample in a study of OX40 agonist ivuxolimab in advanced cancers. Using immunoSEQ multiplex PCR, the repertoire was profiled, and TCRdb retains in-frame clones only, with some absent. The data contain about 29,000 clones, roughly 80% of them singletons. The sample here was CD4+ or CD8+ T cells sorted from blood, taken in a trial of the OX40 agonist ivuxolimab. These receptors originate from an adult with an advanced solid tumor such as melanoma, head and neck, liver or kidney cancer. Each CDR3 is given with its conserved first and last residue. A D gene is named only where the DNA matches it firmly. Clone size is given for some rows only: seen once, a few or many times, or a class if the clone is expanded.

j_gene: TRBJ2-7
d_gene: -
len: 14
abundance: once
v_gene: TRBV7-6
CDR3nt: TGTGCCAGCAGCTTAGGGTCAGGGTCCTACGAGCAGTACTTC
CDR3aa: CASSLGSGSYEQYF

j_gene: TRBJ1-1
d_gene: -
len: 14
abundance: -
v_gene: TRBV6-5
CDR3nt: TGTGCCAGCAGTTACGACAGCATGAACACTGAAGCTTTCTTT
CDR3aa: CASSYDSMNTEAFF

j_gene: TRBJ1-3
d_gene: -
len: 11
abundance: few
v_gene: TRBV5-1
CDR3nt: TGCGCCAGCAGCTCTGGAAACACCATATATTTT
CDR3aa: CASSSGNTIYF

j_gene: TRBJ2-7
d_gene: TRBD1
len: 16
abundance: -
v_gene: TRBV2
CDR3nt: TGTGCCAGCAGTTCCCCCGAGGGGACAGGGAACTACGAGCAGTACTTC
CDR3aa: CASSSPEGTGNYEQYF

j_gene: TRBJ2-5
d_gene: TRBD2
len: 16
abundance: -
v_gene: TRBV28
CDR3nt: TGTGCCAGCAGTTTACCTCGGCGGGAGGGTCTGGAGACCCAGTACTTC
CDR3aa: CASSLPRREGLETQYF

j_gene: TRBJ2-3
d_gene: -
len: 14
abundance: -
v_gene: TRBV6-4
CDR3nt: TGTGCCAGCAGTGATAGCCTCCGCACAGATACGCAGTATTTT
CDR3aa: CASSDSLRTDTQYF

j_gene: TRBJ1-5
d_gene: -
len: 17
abundance: few
v_gene: TRBV5-6
CDR3nt: TGTGCCAGCAGCTTGGGGCAGGCCGAATATAGCAATCGGCCCCAGCATTTT
CDR3aa: CASSLGQAEYSNRPQHF

j_gene: TRBJ1-5
d_gene: -
len: 15
abundance: few
v_gene: TRBV4-1
CDR3nt: TGCGCCAGCAGCCAACTGCCACATAGCAATCAGCCCCAGCATTTT
CDR3aa: CASSQLPHSNQPQHF

j_gene: TRBJ2-1
d_gene: TRBD2
len: 16
abundance: -
v_gene: TRBV10-3
CDR3nt: TGTGCCATCACCTCTAGCGGGAGGGCCGAGGGTAATGAGCAGTTCTTC
CDR3aa: CAITSSGRAEGNEQFF

j_gene: TRBJ2-5
d_gene: -
len: 14
abundance: -
v_gene: TRBV10-3
CDR3nt: TGTGCCACCTCTAGAGTTTCTGGGCAAGAGACCCAGTACTTC
CDR3aa: CATSRVSGQETQYF

j_gene: TRBJ2-1
d_gene: -
len: 13
abundance: -
v_gene: TRBV2
CDR3nt: TGTGCCAGCAGTGTCGTGGACTACAGGGAGCAGTTCTTC
CDR3aa: CASSVVDYREQFF

j_gene: TRBJ2-3
d_gene: -
len: 10
abundance: -
v_gene: TRBV19
CDR3nt: TGTGCCAGTCGCCCGGATACGCAGTATTTT
CDR3aa: CASRPDTQYF

j_gene: TRBJ2-1
d_gene: -
len: 13
abundance: -
v_gene: TRBV7-9
CDR3nt: TGTGCCAGCAGCTTAGTTATATACAATGAGCAGTTCTTC
CDR3aa: CASSLVIYNEQFF

j_gene: TRBJ2-3
d_gene: -
len: 12
abundance: -
v_gene: TRBV9
CDR3nt: TGTGCCAGCAGGGGACTCACAGATACGCAGTATTTT
CDR3aa: CASRGLTDTQYF

j_gene: TRBJ2-4
d_gene: -
len: 16
abundance: -
v_gene: TRBV4-1
CDR3nt: TGCGCCAGCAGCCAAGAATCGAGTGAAGCCAAAAACATTCAGTACTTC
CDR3aa: CASSQESSEAKNIQYF

j_gene: TRBJ2-7
d_gene: TRBD1
len: 16
abundance: -
v_gene: TRBV5-1
CDR3nt: TGCGCCAGCAGCTACATTACGGGGGACAGGGCGGGCGAGCAGTACTTC
CDR3aa: CASSYITGDRAGEQYF

j_gene: TRBJ2-2
d_gene: -
len: 18
abundance: -
v_gene: TRBV6-1
CDR3nt: TGTGCCAGCAGTGAAGCGCTTGGATGGCAGGACAACACCGGGGAGCTGTTTTTT
CDR3aa: CASSEALGWQDNTGELFF

j_gene: TRBJ1-2
d_gene: -
len: 15
abundance: few
v_gene: TRBV15
CDR3nt: TGTGCCACCAGCACATTCCGTGCTGGGGTATATGACTACACCTTC
CDR3aa: CATSTFRAGVYDYTF

j_gene: TRBJ1-1
d_gene: -
len: 11
abundance: -
v_gene: TRBV6-5
CDR3nt: TGTGCCAGCAGCCACAACACTGAAGCTTTCTTT
CDR3aa: CASSHNTEAFF

j_gene: TRBJ1-5
d_gene: TRBD1
len: 15
abundance: once
v_gene: TRBV5-6
CDR3nt: TGTGCCAGCAGCATACAAACCAGGGGGCGGCAGCCCCAGCATTTT
CDR3aa: CASSIQTRGRQPQHF